This T cell receptor beta chain derives from a study of T cells expressing NK-cell markers. Looking at the study overall: The TCR beta repertoires were obtained from sorted CD3+CD56+NKG2C+, CD3+CD56+NKG2C- and CD3+CD56-NKG2C+ T cells.

TCRdb processed the 5' RACE reads again and assigns one entry to each CDR3 protein, with no DNA. Here the sample table reports about 460,000 distinct CDR3 sequences. Sequenced sample: blood T cells: a sorted CD56 or NKG2C T cell subset, CD4+ or CD8+ T cells, or bulk PBMC T cells (not recorded which). The TCR sequence derives from a woman aged 45-65 years in good health.

CDR3: CASSQGKRKQFF. This chain uses TRBV3-1 with TRBJ2-1. The CDR3 loop spans 12 amino acids. CDR1 LGHDT and CDR2 YNNKEL come from the germline V gene (reference sequence).